The entry below gives a single T cell receptor beta chain sequence along with its context. Its cognate antigen has yet to be identified. From each donor, an approximately 2.5 ml peripheral blood sample was collected into PAXgene tubes and kept at -80 degrees C. Total RNA was isolated from whole blood with the PAXgene blood miRNA kit on an automated QIAcube, without T cell sorting. Deep TCRalpha and TCRbeta repertoire profiling with unique molecular barcoding was performed on peripheral blood of monozygotic twin pairs concordant or discordant for inflammatory bowel disease. Smoking habits were recorded for all twin pairs, and each individual was classified as a current, former or never smoker. The record originates from a study of monozygotic twins with inflammatory bowel disease (dated by TCRdb to about 2019). Study-wide context: The full study comprised some 30 monozygotic twin pairs: nine German pairs (four IBD-concordant, five IBD-discordant) and 19 IBD-discordant Danish pairs. Disease-associated traits were sought mainly through comparisons between IBD patients and their genetically identical healthy co-twins within discordant pairs. Each individual had, on average, about 151 000 unique TCRalpha sequences and 181 000 unique TCRbeta sequences available for analysis.

Study-level results and caveats: Concordant and discordant twins showed no difference in repertoire similarity, possibly because of limited statistical power. Because patients were on differing immunosuppressive treatments, the repertoires may have picked up extra background noise and inter-individual variability. Distinction between different T cell subtypes could not be achieved in the analysis. IBD patients had lower TCRbeta repertoire diversity, measured by the inverse Simpson index, than their healthy co-twins. Compared with healthy twins, IBD patients shared fewer clonotypes with other individuals, and the difference was most pronounced in patients with signs of disease activity. The results gave no support for a single strong signal or clonotype linked to IBD.

Libraries came from 5' RACE. For each TCR library, 3,500 to 4,000 ng of total RNA was used. For each sample, cDNA was synthesized in eight separate reactions using SMARTScribe reverse transcriptase. During cDNA synthesis, template switching was used to introduce unique molecular identifiers that contained a 6-nucleotide sample barcode. TCRalpha and TCRbeta cDNA was amplified by two nested PCRs of approximately 17 and 9 cycles, with bead purification after each PCR. Before amplification, the cDNA was treated with uracil DNA-glycosylase and purified using the QIAquick PCR purification kit. The second PCR was the step at which Illumina TruSeq-compatible adapters and sample-specific barcodes were added. TapeStation and Qubit were used to check library quality and concentration, and 4 to 6 ng of each library went into the pool. Sequencing of pooled libraries was carried out on an Illumina HiSeq2500 single-index Rapid Run using 2 x 100 bp reads and custom sequencing primers. Under the source paper's analysis protocol: PCR and sequencing errors were corrected by UMI-based consensus assembly using MiGEC version 1.2.6. MiXCR version 2.1.1 handled V(D)J alignment, clonotype assembly and CDR3 extraction. Gene usage, clonotype sharing and MAIT/NKT TCR abundance were normalised by analysing the top 1000, 10 000 and 20 000 clonotypes per sample. Diversity was computed as the inverse Simpson index with the vegan R package after downsampling to 27 000 UMIs. Paired Mann-Whitney U tests were applied to discordant twin pairs, and Benjamini-Hochberg correction was used for multiple testing. TCRdb reanalyzed the reads, keeping one entry per CDR3 protein sequence and omitting DNA. None of the V and J calls come from the authors' own analysis; TCRdb made them. The sample table records some 450,000 distinct CDR3 sequences. The ten most abundant clones make up about 2.2% of the sample.

In the germline V gene, CDR1 corresponds to SGHRS and CDR2 to YFSETQ. The CDR3 spans 19 residues, from the cysteine through the phenylalanine. The entry carries no DNA sequence. Sequencing was performed on blood. This clonotype was obtained from a human donor with ulcerative colitis or Crohn's disease, or a healthy co-twin of an affected twin (not recorded which). The chain joins TRBV5-1 to TRBJ1-4; TCRdb gives TRBD1 as the D gene, but with no DNA this cannot be confirmed. The CDR3 protein sequence reads: CASSSILRTAHATNEKLFF.